This TCR beta chain came from a study of T cells in Graves' hyperthyroidism and ophthalmopathy. Whole-study results and caveats: The blood repertoire included most of the expanded thyroid clonotypes above 0.001.

Diagnoses rested on clinical symptoms, serum thyroxine and TRAb, thyroid ultrasound and orbital computed tomography. About this clonotype: Its antigen is as yet unknown.

Amplification yielded TCR beta CDR3 regions, with RNA transcripts as the source. RT-PCR in the first round (using the HTBI primer set) targeted the TCR CDR3. MiXCR, applied by TCRdb to the multiplex PCR reads, yields one record per CDR3 protein. The table lists more than 500,000 distinct CDR3 sequences, roughly 50% of them singletons, with around 20% in the top ten. The germline V gene encodes CDR1 ENHRY and CDR2 SYGVKD. The V segment lost 8 bases and the J segment 1 base; nucleotides outside the gene matches: 2. The length of the CDR3 is 13 residues. The clonotype comes from an adult woman with Graves' disease, either hyperthyroidism or ophthalmopathy (not recorded which). The chain recombines TRBV10-3 with TRBJ2-5, with 9 bases aligning to TRBD2. Material: peripheral blood or thyroid tissue (not recorded which). The CDR3 here is CAIASGTQETQYF. The CDR3 nucleotides read TGTGCCATCGCTAGCGGGACCCAAGAGACCCAGTACTTC.